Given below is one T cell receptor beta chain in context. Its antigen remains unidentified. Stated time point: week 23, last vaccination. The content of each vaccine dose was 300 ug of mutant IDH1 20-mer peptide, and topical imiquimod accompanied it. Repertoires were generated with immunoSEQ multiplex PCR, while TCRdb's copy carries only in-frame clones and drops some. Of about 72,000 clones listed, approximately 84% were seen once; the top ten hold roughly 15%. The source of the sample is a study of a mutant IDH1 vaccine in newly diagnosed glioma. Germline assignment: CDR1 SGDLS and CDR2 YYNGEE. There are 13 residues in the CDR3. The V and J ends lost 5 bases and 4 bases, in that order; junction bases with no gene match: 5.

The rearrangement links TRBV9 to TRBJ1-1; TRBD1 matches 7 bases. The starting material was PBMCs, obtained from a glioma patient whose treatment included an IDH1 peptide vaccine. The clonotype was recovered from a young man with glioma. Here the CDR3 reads CASRTGESTEAFF. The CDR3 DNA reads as TGTGCCAGCAGAACAGGGGAGAGCACTGAAGCTTTCTTT.